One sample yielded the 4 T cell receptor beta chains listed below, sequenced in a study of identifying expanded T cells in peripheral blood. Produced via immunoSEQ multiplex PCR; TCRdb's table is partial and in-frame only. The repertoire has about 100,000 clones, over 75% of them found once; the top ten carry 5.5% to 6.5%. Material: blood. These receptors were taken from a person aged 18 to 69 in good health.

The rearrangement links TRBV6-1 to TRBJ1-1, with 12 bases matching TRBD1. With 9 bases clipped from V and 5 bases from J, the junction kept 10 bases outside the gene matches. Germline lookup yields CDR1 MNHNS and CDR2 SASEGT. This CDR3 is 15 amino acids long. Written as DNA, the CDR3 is TGTGCCAGTGGACCGGGACAGGGGGCAGGTACTGAAGCTTTCTTT. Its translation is CASGPGQGAGTEAFF.

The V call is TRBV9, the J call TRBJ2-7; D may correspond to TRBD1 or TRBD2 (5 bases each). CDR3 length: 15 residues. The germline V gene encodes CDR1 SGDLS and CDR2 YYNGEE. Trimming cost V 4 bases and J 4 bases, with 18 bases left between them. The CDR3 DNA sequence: TGTGCCAGCAGCCCTCAAGGTGGGGGTGAGTACGAGCAGTACTTC. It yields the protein CASSPQGGGEYEQYF.

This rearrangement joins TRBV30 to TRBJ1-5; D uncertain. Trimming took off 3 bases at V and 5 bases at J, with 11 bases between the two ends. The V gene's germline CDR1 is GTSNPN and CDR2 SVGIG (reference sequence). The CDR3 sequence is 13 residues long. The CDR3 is CAWSLGLHQPQHF. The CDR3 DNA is TGTGCCTGGAGCCTAGGGTTGCATCAGCCCCAGCATTTT.

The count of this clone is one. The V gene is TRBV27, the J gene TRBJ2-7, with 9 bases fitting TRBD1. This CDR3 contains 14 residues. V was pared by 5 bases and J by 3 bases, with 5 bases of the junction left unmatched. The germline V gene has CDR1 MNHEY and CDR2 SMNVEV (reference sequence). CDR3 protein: CASSTNRGLYEQYF. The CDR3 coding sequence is TGTGCCAGCAGTACAAACAGGGGGCTCTACGAGCAGTACTTC.